This T cell receptor beta chain was profiled in a study of tumor-infiltrating lymphocytes in primary liver carcinoma. Turning to the study itself: The cohort included men and women aged 30 to 69 years. The study reported T1-T3 N0M0 tumors spanning 4.2 to 10 cm. Whole-study findings and limits: Lesser overlap characterized tumor-adjacent and tumor-blood pairs relative to tumor region pairs. When set against blood, tumors had a significantly higher top-250-clone fraction (p = 0.039).

Extraction of RNA together with DNA used about 20-34 mg of unsorted bulk tissue. For this clonotype: Its antigen is still unknown. A read error may account for a junction end that differs from germline.

Germline-derived CDR1 and CDR2 are SGHAT and FQNNGV. This CDR3 spans 16 amino acids. A primer in the constant region served to generate TCR beta cDNA from about 480 ng of total RNA. Researchers made the TCR beta libraries by running three nested multiplex PCR rounds with slightly modified ARM-PCR. Investigators reported that the first two PCR rounds, at around 10 cycles each, used TRBV1-TRBV30 forward primers with a C-beta reverse primer. A single record per CDR3 protein comes from TCRdb applying MiXCR to the multiplex PCR reads. This sample has 90,000 to 150,000 distinct CDR3 sequences, with around 65% found just once.

Sequenced input: tumor-adjacent normal liver tissue. This clonotype originated in a woman aged 55-75 years with primary liver carcinoma and hepatitis B virus infection. The chain joins TRBV11-2 to TRBJ2-3, with a weak D call TRBD2 (7 bases). The CDR3 reads CATSLILAGDTYTQYF. CDR3 DNA: TGTGCCACCAGCTTAATATTGGCGGGGGACACTTATACGCAGTATTTT.